The 15 T cell receptor beta chains below come from one sample, sequenced in a study of T cells in Graves' hyperthyroidism and ophthalmopathy. There were TCR beta CDR3 regions amplified from RNA transcripts. During a first-round RT-PCR of the TCR CDR3, the HTBI primer set was used. TCRdb independently ran MiXCR on the multiplex PCR reads; one entry per CDR3 protein. This table has around 240,000 distinct CDR3 sequences, roughly 17% appearing once. Sequencing input: blood. All receptors derive from a woman aged 18-35 years with Graves' ophthalmopathy.

Ten or more counts support this clonotype. The chain has TRBV5-1 and TRBJ2-1, with 10 positions matching TRBD2. The germline V gene has CDR1 SGHRS and CDR2 YFSETQ. The CDR3 contains 15 residues. V shed 0 bases and J 8 bases; nucleotides not matched to a gene: 5. The CDR3 loop reads CASSLVLAGGDEQFF. The CDR3 DNA reads as TGCGCCAGCAGCTTGGTATTAGCGGGAGGCGATGAGCAGTTCTTC.

This clonotype has a count of ten or more. The chain couples TRBV11-1 to TRBJ2-5, with 13 bases identical to TRBD2. The V gene's germline CDR1 is SGHAT and CDR2 FQDESV (reference sequence). The CDR3 covers 15 residues. V was pared by 5 bases and J by 5 bases, with 5 bases of the junction left unmatched. The CDR3 loop reads CASSNGLAGVETQYF. Written as DNA, the CDR3 is TGTGCCAGCAGCAATGGACTAGCGGGGGTTGAGACCCAGTACTTC.

This clonotype has ten or more counts. V is TRBV20-1 and J is TRBJ2-3; D is perhaps TRBD1 (6 bases). CDR1 and CDR2 from the germline V gene are DFQATT and SNEGSKA (reference sequence). The CDR3 has 14 amino acids. Trimming left V 4 bases short and J 3 bases short, with 14 bases between. The CDR3 is CSANFQGSTDTQYF. CDR3 bases: TGCAGTGCTAACTTTCAGGGGTCGACAGATACGCAGTATTTT.

This clonotype was found many times. This chain links TRBV5-1 with TRBJ1-1; D gene ambiguous. V was trimmed by 2 bases and J by 1 base, leaving 6 bases between them. Germline V CDR1 and CDR2: SGHRS, YFSETQ. The CDR3 is 13 residues long. As DNA, the CDR3 is TGCGCCAGCAGCTTACGAACGAACACTGAAGCTTTCTTT. This gives the protein CASSLRTNTEAFF.

This clonotype was seen repeatedly, ten times or more. The V and J genes are TRBV10-3 and TRBJ2-7, with D perhaps matching TRBD1 or TRBD2 (6 bases each). This CDR3 is built from 15 residues. V shed 6 bases and J shed 4 bases, with 19 bases lying between them. Germline values: CDR1 ENHRY, CDR2 SYGVKD. Here the CDR3 reads CAISDLRGEHYEQYF. The CDR3 nucleotides read TGTGCCATCAGCGACTTAAGGGGGGAGCATTACGAGCAGTACTTC.

This clonotype was seen ten or more times. The chain uses TRBV6-1 and TRBJ2-5; 7 nucleotides match TRBD1. In germline, CDR1 is MNHNS, CDR2 SASEGT. This CDR3 is 16 amino acids long. V shed 3 bases, J shed 5 bases, and the junction held 12 bases outside the gene matches. CDR3 sequence: CASSDNLEGAQETQYF. CDR3 bases: TGTGCCAGCAGTGACAACCTTGAGGGGGCGCAGGAGACCCAGTACTTC.

This clonotype was counted ten times or more. The V call is TRBV6-1, the J call TRBJ1-5, with 10 positions matching TRBD1. The germline V gene encodes CDR1 MNHNS and CDR2 SASEGT. With 6 bases clipped from V and 1 base from J, the junction kept 6 bases outside the gene matches. CDR3 length: 16 residues. CDR3 residues: CASSRDRGESNQPQHF. CDR3 nucleotide sequence: TGTGCCAGCAGCCGGGACAGGGGAGAAAGCAATCAGCCCCAGCATTTT.

The sample holds many counts of this clonotype. The chain recombines TRBV4-1 with TRBJ1-2; no definite D call. With 0 bases removed from V and 4 bases from J, the gap between germline ends came to 9 bases. In germline, CDR1 is MGHRA, CDR2 YSYEKL. The CDR3 has 14 residues. CDR3 sequence (DNA): TGCGCCAGCAGCCAAGAAACCGGCCTCTATGGCTACACCTTC. It is translated as CASSQETGLYGYTF.

The chain uses TRBV11-1 and TRBJ1-1; D remains unclear. CDR3 length: 14 residues. Germline V lookup: CDR1 SGHAT, CDR2 FQDESV (reference sequence). V gave up 3 bases and J gave up 3 bases, with 11 bases separating them. The CDR3 spells CASSFGLEYTEAFF. CDR3 nucleotide sequence: TGTGCCAGCAGCTTCGGGCTGGAGTACACTGAAGCTTTCTTT.

This clonotype was observed at least ten times. The rearrangement joins TRBV19 to TRBJ1-2; D is uncertain. Germline CDR1 is LNHDA and CDR2 is SQIVND (reference sequence). This CDR3 has 13 amino acids. Trimming stripped 9 bases from V and 0 bases from J, with 11 bases between. The CDR3 nucleotides read TGTGCCAGGCCGAGGAACACTAACTATGGCTACACCTTC. The encoded protein is CARPRNTNYGYTF.

This clonotype was counted at least ten times. The chain couples TRBV3-1 to TRBJ1-2; D call uncertain. The V gene lost 1 base and the J gene lost 4 bases, with 10 bases spanning the gap. The CDR3 runs 14 residues. Germline V gene sequence: CDR1 LGHDT, CDR2 YNNKEL (reference sequence). CDR3 region: CASSQGSLGYGYTF. In DNA form, the CDR3 reads TGTGCCAGCAGCCAAGGCAGTTTAGGCTATGGCTACACCTTC.

The rearrangement joins TRBV10-1 to TRBJ1-1; D possibly corresponds to TRBD1 (5 bases). V dropped 9 bases and J dropped 1 base, with 12 bases sitting between them. In germline, CDR1 is WNHNN, CDR2 SYGVQD (reference sequence). The CDR3 contains 13 residues. DNA of the CDR3: TGCGCCAGAACCTCGGGGGGGAACACTGAAGCTTTCTTT. Translating gives CARTSGGNTEAFF.

This clonotype was recorded at least ten times. The chain recombines TRBV7-3 with TRBJ2-1; D remains unclear. Between the trimmed V and J ends, which lost 3 bases and 2 bases, there was a span of 5 bases. CDR3 size: 13 residues. Germline CDR1 SGHTA, CDR2 FQGTGA. Written as DNA, the CDR3 is TGTGCCAGCAGCTTGGGGACCTACAATGAGCAGTTCTTC. Its protein is CASSLGTYNEQFF.

This clonotype was found a few times. V gene TRBV9 combines with J gene TRBJ2-3, with TRBD2 as a possible D gene (6 bases). Germline V CDR1 and CDR2: SGDLS, YYNGEE. V lost 4 bases and J 3 bases, leaving 21 bases between the germline ends. This CDR3 spans 17 amino acids. CDR3 DNA: TGTGCCAGCAGCACTAGCCTGGACGGTTTTAAGACAGATACGCAGTATTTT. The encoded protein is CASSTSLDGFKTDTQYF.

This clonotype was seen a few times. The chain is built from TRBV5-4 and TRBJ1-1; D is perhaps TRBD1 (5 bases). Germline CDR1 SGHNT, CDR2 YYREEE (reference sequence). Trimming cost V 0 bases and J 0 bases, with 15 bases left between them. The length of the CDR3 is 17 residues. The CDR3 DNA is TGTGCCAGCAGCTTGGTGCAGGGTTTTAACATGAACACTGAAGCTTTCTTT. Translated: CASSLVQGFNMNTEAFF.